Following are 32 T cell receptor beta chains from one sample sequenced in a study of blood T cell repertoires in COVID-19. Measured with immunoSEQ multiplex PCR; TCRdb has only the in-frame clones, and not every one. The sample records roughly 120,000 clones, 87% being singletons. Source material: peripheral blood. The receptor source for this set is a human donor in a cohort sampled during active COVID-19.

About this clone: The junction departs from the called germline gene at one end, perhaps through a read error. The rearrangement uses TRBV29-1 and TRBJ1-2, with 11 bases matching TRBD1. Germline loops: CDR1 SQVTM, CDR2 ANQGSEA. The CDR3 extends over 12 amino acids. The CDR3 spells CSAATGTGGRPF. The CDR3 coding sequence is TGCAGCGCCGCGACGGGGACAGGGGGAAGGCCTTTT.

This clone came up a few times. This chain joins TRBV19 and TRBJ1-5, with 8 bases identical to TRBD1. Germline V gene sequence: CDR1 LNHDA, CDR2 SQIVND (reference sequence). The V and J ends lost 6 bases and 2 bases, in that order; junction bases with no gene match: 6. The CDR3 is 15 amino acids. CDR3 sequence (DNA): TGTGCCAGTAGGCTGACAGGGGTTGGCAATCAGCCCCAGCATTTT. Amino acid sequence: CASRLTGVGNQPQHF.

The V gene is TRBV27, the J gene TRBJ2-5; 12 positions agree with TRBD2. The length of the CDR3 is 17 residues. CDR1 and CDR2 from the germline V gene are MNHEY and SMNVEV (reference sequence). J was trimmed by 5 bases and V by 6 bases; bases with no gene match: 13. This chain's CDR3 is CASSRTSGAPVGETQYF. CDR3 nucleotides: TGTGCCAGCAGCAGGACTAGCGGGGCCCCGGTAGGCGAGACCCAGTACTTC.

Details on this clone: Mismatch with germline at one junction end may stem from a read error. The CDR3 loop reads CASSQQGTDTQYF. The CDR3 coding sequence is TGTGCCAGCAGCCAGCAGGGAACAGACACGCAGTATTTT. The rearrangement links TRBV14 to TRBJ2-3; D perhaps matches TRBD1 (5 bases). This CDR3 spans 13 amino acids. Germline values: CDR1 SGHDN, CDR2 FVKESK.

V gene TRBV3-1 (or the pseudogene TRBV3-2) combines with J gene TRBJ2-2, with TRBD2 matching over 7 bases. Per the germline V gene, CDR1 is LGHDT and CDR2 is YNNKEL (reference sequence). The CDR3 is made up of 14 amino acids. The ends lost 5 bases at V and 5 bases at J; junction bases unmatched: 5. As DNA, the CDR3 is TGTGCCAGCAGCAAACTGGGGGGGACCGGGGAGCTGTTTTTT. This gives the protein CASSKLGGTGELFF.

V usage is TRBV7-2 and J usage is TRBJ1-1; no reliable D call. The germline V and J ends were trimmed by 1 base and 2 bases, with 8 bases remaining between them. Germline-derived CDR1 and CDR2 are SGHTA and FQGNSA. The CDR3 runs to 14 residues. The CDR3: CASSLGPVNTEAFF. The CDR3 DNA follows: TGTGCCAGCAGCTTAGGTCCAGTCAACACTGAAGCTTTCTTT.

The table lists this clone with a few counts. The chain carries TRBV27 and TRBJ1-5; perhaps TRBD1 as D (6 bases). This CDR3 region has 17 residues. V dropped 7 bases and J dropped 0 bases, with 19 bases sitting between them. The germline V gene has CDR1 MNHEY and CDR2 SMNVEV (reference sequence). CDR3 region: CASNRTASTYSNQPQHF. DNA for the CDR3: TGTGCCAGCAATAGGACAGCCTCTACATATAGCAATCAGCCCCAGCATTTT.

CDR3 in DNA: TGTGCCAGGTCCCTTAGCGGGGGGAGCTCCTACGAGCAGTACTTC. Its translation: CARSLSGGSSYEQYF. V is TRBV11-2 and J is TRBJ2-7, with TRBD2 matching 10 bases. The germline gives CDR1 SGHAT, CDR2 FQNNGV. The CDR3 covers 15 residues. V trimming: 9 bases; J trimming: 0 bases; junction bases outside the gene matches: 8.

The chain is built from TRBV24-1 and TRBJ2-7; TRBD1 matches at 9 bases. V shed 4 bases, J shed 2 bases, and the junction held 5 bases outside the gene matches. The CDR3 runs 15 residues. CDR1 is KGHDR, CDR2 SFDVKD, per germline. DNA for the CDR3: TGTGCCACCAGTGACCCCCGGACAGGGGCCTACGAGCAGTACTTC. Translation: CATSDPRTGAYEQYF.

The V gene is TRBV19, the J gene TRBJ1-5, with D hard to call. Looked up from germline, CDR1 is LNHDA and CDR2 is SQIVND (reference sequence). This CDR3 comprises 15 residues. V lost 8 bases and J lost 0, with 14 bases in between. The CDR3 DNA reads as TGTGCCAGTCTTCGGGTAGCCGATAGCAATCAGCCCCAGCATTTT. As protein: CASLRVADSNQPQHF.

This chain uses TRBV4-2 with TRBJ2-5, with a weak D call TRBD1 (6 bases). V shed 1 base and J shed 0 bases, with 15 bases lying between them. The germline CDR1 and CDR2 sequences are LGHNA and YNFKEQ. The CDR3 spans 17 residues. The CDR3 nucleotides read TGTGCCAGCAGCCAAGGCACCAGGGGCTTGTACCAAGAGACCCAGTACTTC. It encodes CASSQGTRGLYQETQYF.

V gene TRBV7-6 combines with J gene TRBJ2-1; TRBD1 is a possible D gene (5 bases). Between the trimmed V and J ends, which lost 2 bases and 8 bases, there was a span of 19 bases. The germline V gene has CDR1 SGHVS and CDR2 FNYEAQ. The CDR3 is made up of 16 amino acids. The CDR3 here is CASSLRSSRGHHEQFF. In DNA form, the CDR3 reads TGTGCCAGCAGCTTAAGGTCCAGTAGGGGCCACCATGAGCAGTTCTTC. The full variable domain, rest sourced from reference TRBV7-6 and TRBJ2-1, is GAGVSQSPRYKVTKRGQDVALRCDPISGHVSLYWYRQALGQGPEFLTYFNYEAQQDKSGLPNDRFSAERPEGSISTLTIQRTEQRDSAMYRCASSLRSSRGHHEQFFGPGTRLTVL.

The V gene is TRBV2, the J gene TRBJ2-5; perhaps TRBD2 as D (5 bases). V was pared by 6 bases and J by 3 bases, with 17 bases between. Germline loops: CDR1 SNHLY, CDR2 FYNNEI. This CDR3 is 15 amino acids long. CDR3 in DNA: TGTGCCAGCAGCCCCGAAAGGACTCGGAAAGAGACCCAGTACTTC. It encodes CASSPERTRKETQYF. Full variable domain (missing parts from reference TRBV2 and TRBJ2-5): EPEVTQTPSHQVTQMGQEVILRCVPISNHLYFYWYRQILGQKVEFLVSFYNNEISEKSEIFDDQFSVERPDGSNFTLKIRSTKLEDSAMYFCASSPERTRKETQYFGPGTRLLVL.

This clone was seen a single time. The rearrangement links TRBV3-1 (or the pseudogene TRBV3-2) to TRBJ2-2; D not certain. The CDR3 is made up of 14 amino acids. Per germline, CDR1 LGHDT and CDR2 YNNKEL (reference sequence). V was clipped by 0 bases and J by 7 bases, with 9 bases between them. The CDR3 loop is CASSQDRVGGELFF. CDR3 DNA sequence: TGTGCCAGCAGCCAAGATCGGGTGGGCGGGGAGCTGTTTTTT.

The chain uses TRBV5-1 and TRBJ2-3; the D is unclear. This CDR3 has 15 residues. Germline V lookup: CDR1 SGHRS, CDR2 YFSETQ. With 4 bases removed from V and 1 base from J, the gap between germline ends came to 13 bases. CDR3 coding DNA: TGCGCCAGCAGCCCGGCCCGCCGGGGCACAGATACGCAGTATTTT. As protein: CASSPARRGTDTQYF.

In DNA, the CDR3 is TGTGCCAGTAGTGCCAAGTGGGAGCGGGGGGGGCAAGAGACCCAGTACTTC. Encoded protein: CASSAKWERGGQETQYF. The chain combines TRBV19 with TRBJ2-5, with 10 bases lining up with TRBD2. Per the germline V gene, CDR1 is LNHDA and CDR2 is SQIVND (reference sequence). This CDR3 has 17 amino acids. Unmatched junction bases numbered 11, after V lost 5 bases and J lost 2 bases.

This clone has just a few counts. The chain links TRBV3-1 (or the pseudogene TRBV3-2) to TRBJ2-7, with D tentatively TRBD2 (6 bases). Germline V gene lookup returns CDR1 LGHDT and CDR2 YNNKEL (reference sequence). The CDR3 runs to 12 residues. With 2 bases removed from V and 7 bases from J, the gap between germline ends came to 9 bases. CDR3 in DNA: TGTGCCAGCAGCCAATCCAGCGGGGAGCAGTACTTC. Its translation: CASSQSSGEQYF.

The rearrangement joins TRBV11-1 to TRBJ2-1, with 12 bases identical to TRBD2. Germline loops: CDR1 SGHAT, CDR2 FQDESV (reference sequence). V trimming: 5 bases; J trimming: 4 bases; junction bases outside the gene matches: 6. The CDR3 totals 16 residues. In DNA, the CDR3 is TGTGCCAGCAGCGAAGACGGACTAGCGGGATACAATGAGCAGTTCTTC. Translation: CASSEDGLAGYNEQFF. Based on the CDR3 plus reference TRBV11-1 and TRBJ2-1, the full variable domain is EAEVAQSPRYKITEKSQAVAFWCDPISGHATLYWYRQILGQGPELLVQFQDESVVDDSQLPKDRFSAERLKGVDSTLKIQPAELGDSAMYLCASSEDGLAGYNEQFFGPGTRLTVL.

This clone was seen only once. The chain is built from TRBV11-3 and TRBJ2-1; 10 positions match TRBD2. The CDR3 extends over 14 amino acids. Germline CDR1 is SGHNT and CDR2 is YENEEA. J gave up 6 bases and V 4 bases, and 3 bases lay outside the gene matches. This CDR3 is CASSSTSGANEQFF. CDR3 DNA: TGTGCCAGCAGCTCTACTAGCGGGGCCAATGAGCAGTTCTTC.

The V and J genes are TRBV10-2 and TRBJ2-7, with D unclear. The CDR3 runs to 15 residues. V was trimmed by 4 bases and J by 0 bases, leaving 13 bases between them. The germline V gene encodes CDR1 WSHSY and CDR2 SAAADI. For the CDR3, the DNA is TGCGCCAGCAGTGGTTTGGCCTCCAGCTCCTACGAGCAGTACTTC. It codes for CASSGLASSSYEQYF.

The V gene is TRBV29-1, the J gene TRBJ1-1; a weak D match, TRBD1 (6 bases). The CDR3 length is 13 residues. Trimming took off 4 bases at V and 3 bases at J, with 12 bases between the two ends. Germline V CDR1 and CDR2: SQVTM, ANQGSEA. The chain's CDR3 is CSVGLAGDTEAFF. Here the CDR3 DNA reads TGCAGCGTTGGCTTGGCAGGGGACACTGAAGCTTTCTTT.

The chain carries TRBV5-1 and TRBJ2-1, with D hard to call. V dropped 2 bases and J dropped 7 bases, with 10 bases sitting between them. CDR3 length: 13 amino acids. CDR1 is SGHRS and CDR2 is YFSETQ in the germline V gene. The CDR3 region has the DNA TGCGCCAGCAGCTTCCCCGACTCTAATGAGCAGTTCTTC. It yields the protein CASSFPDSNEQFF.

This chain links TRBV13 with TRBJ2-7; 10 nucleotides agree with TRBD1. V was clipped by 6 bases and J by 4 bases; unmatched bases: 9. Per germline, CDR1 PRHDT and CDR2 FYEKMQ (reference sequence). This CDR3 region has 15 residues. CDR3 DNA sequence: TGTGCCAGCAGGGAGAGGGACAGGGGCGCGTACGAGCAGTACTTC. Translating it yields CASRERDRGAYEQYF. Complete variable domain (other parts from reference TRBV13 and TRBJ2-7): AAGVIQSPRHLIKEKRETATLKCYPIPRHDTVYWYQQGPGQDPQFLISFYEKMQSDKGSIPDRFSAQQFSDYHSELNMSSLELGDSALYFCASRERDRGAYEQYFGPGTRLTVT.

V usage is TRBV6-5 and J usage is TRBJ2-3, with D uncertain. Trimming shortened V by 8 bases and J by 4 bases, and 10 bases separated the two germline ends. This CDR3 comprises 12 residues. Germline CDR1 reads MNHEY; CDR2 reads SVGAGI. CDR3 residues: CASLRSPDTQYF. The CDR3 nucleotides read TGTGCCAGCTTAAGGAGCCCAGATACGCAGTATTTT.

The rearrangement links TRBV29-1 to TRBJ2-7; weak D call: TRBD1 (7 bases). The germline V and J ends were trimmed by 8 bases and 2 bases, with 19 bases remaining between them. Germline values: CDR1 SQVTM, CDR2 ANQGSEA. The CDR3 totals 14 residues. The CDR3 is CSCGGAGGTYEQYF. DNA of the CDR3: TGCAGCTGTGGCGGGGCAGGGGGTACCTACGAGCAGTACTTC.

The CDR3 region has the DNA TGTGCCAGCAGTGACTACTCGGACAGAGCTAACTATGGCTACACCTTC. Its protein is CASSDYSDRANYGYTF. The chain joins TRBV6-1 to TRBJ1-2; D is possibly TRBD1 (6 bases). CDR1 and CDR2 (germline): MNHNS, SASEGT. The CDR3 covers 16 residues. V gave up 3 bases and J gave up 0 bases, with 14 bases separating them.

The CDR3 sequence: CASSRGVGYAPPLHF. As DNA, the CDR3 is TGTGCCAGCAGTCGGGGGGTAGGTTATGCACCACCCCTCCACTTT. The chain employs TRBV3-1 (or the pseudogene TRBV3-2) and TRBJ1-6; D may be TRBD1 (5 bases). The CDR3 length is 15 residues. V lost 6 bases and J lost 11, with 20 bases in between. Germline V lookup: CDR1 LGHDT, CDR2 YNNKEL (reference sequence).

The rearrangement links TRBV12-3 or TRBV12-4 to TRBJ1-2; no reliable D call. This CDR3 contains 12 residues. Between the trimmed V and J ends, which lost 6 bases and 4 bases, there was a span of 9 bases. The CDR3: CASSRGGYGYTF. The CDR3 bases are TGTGCCAGCAGCCGGGGTGGCTATGGCTACACCTTC.

V and J are TRBV24-1 and TRBJ2-3; TRBD2 aligns across 10 bases. This CDR3 region has 15 residues. Germline lookup yields CDR1 KGHDR and CDR2 SFDVKD. V lost 4 bases and J lost 6; bases outside the gene matches: 6. CDR3 residues: CATSELAGSIDTQYF. CDR3 bases: TGTGCCACCAGTGAACTAGCGGGGTCCATCGATACGCAGTATTTT.

The genes are TRBV6-1 and TRBJ1-3; a possible D gene is TRBD1 (6 bases). V lost 4 bases and J 0 bases, leaving 19 bases between the germline ends. Germline CDR1 reads MNHNS; CDR2 reads SASEGT. The CDR3 covers 18 residues. In DNA form, the CDR3 reads TGTGCCAGCAGTGTACCTGTTGGGACAACGACCTCTGGAAACACCATATATTTT. Residues: CASSVPVGTTTSGNTIYF.

This clone was detected only a few times. The chain combines TRBV4-2 with TRBJ2-1; D perhaps matches TRBD2 (5 bases). Germline CDR1 is LGHNA and CDR2 is YNFKEQ. This CDR3 comprises 15 residues. V was pared by 1 base and J by 6 bases, with 13 bases between. The CDR3 here is CASSQASGPFNEQFF. CDR3 bases: TGTGCCAGCAGCCAAGCCAGCGGACCATTCAATGAGCAGTTCTTC.

This clone was observed a single time. The chain couples TRBV7-9 to TRBJ1-5, with D unclear. V dropped 4 bases and J dropped 4 bases, with 14 bases sitting between them. CDR3 length equals 15 residues. The V gene's germline CDR1 is SEHNR and CDR2 FQNEAQ (reference sequence). In DNA form, the CDR3 reads TGTGCCAGCAGCTCCCCGGGAGAAGGGAATCAGCCCCAGCATTTT. Translation: CASSSPGEGNQPQHF.